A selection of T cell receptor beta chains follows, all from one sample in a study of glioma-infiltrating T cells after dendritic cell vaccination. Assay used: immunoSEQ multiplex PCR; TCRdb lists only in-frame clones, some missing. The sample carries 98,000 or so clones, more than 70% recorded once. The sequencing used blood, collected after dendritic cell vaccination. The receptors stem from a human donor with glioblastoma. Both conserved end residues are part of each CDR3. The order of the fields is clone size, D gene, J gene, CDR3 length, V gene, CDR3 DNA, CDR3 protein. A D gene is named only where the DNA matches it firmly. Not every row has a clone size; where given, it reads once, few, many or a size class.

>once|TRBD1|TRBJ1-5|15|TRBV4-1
TGCGCCAGCAGCCAAGAGGAGGGGGCGTTTAGGCCCCAGCATTTT
CASSQEEGAFRPQHF
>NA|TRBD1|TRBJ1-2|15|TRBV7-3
TGTGCCAGCAGCTTAACGCATCCCGGACAGGGTGGCTACACCTTC
CASSLTHPGQGGYTF
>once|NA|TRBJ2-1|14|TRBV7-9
TGTGCCAGCAGCTCTCTGGGGCGCGTCAATGAGCAGTTCTTC
CASSSLGRVNEQFF
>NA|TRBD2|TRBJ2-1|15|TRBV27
TGTGCCAGCAGCGAAAGCGGGAGGGCCTACAATGAGCAGTTCTTC
CASSESGRAYNEQFF
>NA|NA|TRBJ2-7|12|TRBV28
TGTGCCAGCAGTTTATCCGGCTACGAGCAGTACTTC
CASSLSGYEQYF
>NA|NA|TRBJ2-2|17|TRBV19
TGTGCCAGTAGACCGTTTTTTCCCCGTCTCGGTACCGGGGAGCTGTTTTTT
CASRPFFPRLGTGELFF
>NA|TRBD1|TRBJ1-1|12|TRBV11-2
TGTGCCAGCAGCGCGGGACAGGAGGTAGCTTTCTTT
CASSAGQEVAFF
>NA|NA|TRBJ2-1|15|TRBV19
TGTGCCACCAAGCTTCAGGGTCAGTCCTACAATGAGCAGTTCTTC
CATKLQGQSYNEQFF
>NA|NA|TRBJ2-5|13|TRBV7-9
TGTGCCAGCAGCCCGACGGGTATAGAGACCCAGTACTTC
CASSPTGIETQYF
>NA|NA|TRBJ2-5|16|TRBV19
TGTGCCAGTAAGGGAAAAGGGGGAGCCGCAGGAGAGACCCAGTACTTC
CASKGKGGAAGETQYF
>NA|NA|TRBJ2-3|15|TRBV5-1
TGCGCCAGCAGCTTGGGGGCCCTCCTCACAGATACGCAGTATTTT
CASSLGALLTDTQYF
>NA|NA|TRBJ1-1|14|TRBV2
TGTGCCAGCAGCTTAGAGGGACTTAACACTGAAGCTTTCTTT
CASSLEGLNTEAFF
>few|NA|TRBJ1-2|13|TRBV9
TGTGCCAGCAGCGTCGACGGGGAATATGGCTACACCTTC
CASSVDGEYGYTF
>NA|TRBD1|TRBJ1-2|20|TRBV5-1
TGCGCCAGCAGCTTGATCCCCGCGGGACAGATAGCCGGAGCTAACTATGGCTACACCTTC
CASSLIPAGQIAGANYGYTF
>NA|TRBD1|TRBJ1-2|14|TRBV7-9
TGTGCCAGCAGTCAACCAGGGGGTAACTATGGCTACACCTTC
CASSQPGGNYGYTF
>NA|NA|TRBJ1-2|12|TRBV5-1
TGCGCCAGCAGCTTCGACAGTATTGGCTACACCTTC
CASSFDSIGYTF
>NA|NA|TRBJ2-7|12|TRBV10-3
TGTGCCATCCGGGACTCTAACTACGAGCAGTACTTC
CAIRDSNYEQYF
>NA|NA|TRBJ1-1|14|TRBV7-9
TGTGCCAGCAGCTTAACCGGGGTGAACACTGAAGCTTTCTTT
CASSLTGVNTEAFF
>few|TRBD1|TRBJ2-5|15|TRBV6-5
TGTGCCAGCAGTCTCGGACAGGACGACTCAGAGACCCAGTACTTC
CASSLGQDDSETQYF
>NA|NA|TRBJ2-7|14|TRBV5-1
TGCGCCAGCAGCTTGGGTCAGGATTCAAACGAGCAGTACTTC
CASSLGQDSNEQYF
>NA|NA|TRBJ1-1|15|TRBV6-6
TGTGCCAGCAGTTCTGAGATGGGGGCGACCACTGAAGCTTTCTTT
CASSSEMGATTEAFF
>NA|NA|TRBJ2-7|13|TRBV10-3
TGTGCCATCAGTGGACTAGATCACTACGAGCAGTACTTC
CAISGLDHYEQYF
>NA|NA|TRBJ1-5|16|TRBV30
TGTGCCTGGAGTGTACCAGGGTCGTTGGGCAATCAGCCCCAGCATTTT
CAWSVPGSLGNQPQHF
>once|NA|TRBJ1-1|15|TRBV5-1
TGCGCCAGCAGCTTGGCGTCCACGGGGGGCGCGGAAGCTTTCTTT
CASSLASTGGAEAFF
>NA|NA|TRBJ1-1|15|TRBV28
TGTGCCAGCAGTTTAAAGGACCTAACGGGAACTGAAGCTTTCTTT
CASSLKDLTGTEAFF
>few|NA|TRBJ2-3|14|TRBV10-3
TGTGCCATCAGTGGTTCGGGTGCCCCAGATACGCAGTATTTT
CAISGSGAPDTQYF
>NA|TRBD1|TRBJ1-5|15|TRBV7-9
TGTGCCAGCAGCCCTCAGGGGGCTGGGAATCAGCCCCAGCATTTT
CASSPQGAGNQPQHF
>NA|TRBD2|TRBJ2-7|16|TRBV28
TGTGCCAGCAGTACGCCCTCATTGGGGGGGATCTACGAGCAGTACTTC
CASSTPSLGGIYEQYF
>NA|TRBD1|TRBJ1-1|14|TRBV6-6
TGTGCCAGCAGGGGGGGTGGACAGGGAGGTGAAGCTTTCTTT
CASRGGGQGGEAFF
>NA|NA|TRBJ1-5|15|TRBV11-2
TGTGCCAGCAGCTTAGATGGGAGAAGCAATCAGCCCCAGCATTTT
CASSLDGRSNQPQHF
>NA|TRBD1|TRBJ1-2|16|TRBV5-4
TGTGCCAGCAGCTTGGGGGGACAGGGACCGAACTATGGCTACACCTTC
CASSLGGQGPNYGYTF
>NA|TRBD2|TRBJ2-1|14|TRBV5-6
TGTGCCAGCCGCGGGGGGGCAATCTACAATGAGCAGTTCTTC
CASRGGAIYNEQFF
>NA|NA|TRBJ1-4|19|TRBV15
TGTGCCACCAGCAGAGATTTTGGCAGGGTTGGTGGTTCGGATGAAAAACTGTTTTTT
CATSRDFGRVGGSDEKLFF
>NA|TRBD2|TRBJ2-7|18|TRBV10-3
TGTGCCATCAGTGAGTCGATACCAACTAGCGGTGGGTTCTACGAGCAGTACTTC
CAISESIPTSGGFYEQYF
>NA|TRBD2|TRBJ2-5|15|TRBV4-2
TGTGCCAGCAGCCAAGGGGGACTAGCGGAAGAGACCCAGTACTTC
CASSQGGLAEETQYF
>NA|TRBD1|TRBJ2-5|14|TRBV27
TGTGCCAGCAGTTACGACAGGGCTCAAGAGACCCAGTACTTC
CASSYDRAQETQYF
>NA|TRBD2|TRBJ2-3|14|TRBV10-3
TGTGCCATCAGTGCCAGCGGGGTAATAGATACGCAGTATTTT
CAISASGVIDTQYF
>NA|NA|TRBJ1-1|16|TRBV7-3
TGTGCCAGCAGCGCCCTGACAGTTCAAAAGAACACTGAAGCTTTCTTT
CASSALTVQKNTEAFF
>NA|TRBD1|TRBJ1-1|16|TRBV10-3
TGTGCCATCAGTGTAGTGTCAGGGGGCGAGGGCACTGAAGCTTTCTTT
CAISVVSGGEGTEAFF